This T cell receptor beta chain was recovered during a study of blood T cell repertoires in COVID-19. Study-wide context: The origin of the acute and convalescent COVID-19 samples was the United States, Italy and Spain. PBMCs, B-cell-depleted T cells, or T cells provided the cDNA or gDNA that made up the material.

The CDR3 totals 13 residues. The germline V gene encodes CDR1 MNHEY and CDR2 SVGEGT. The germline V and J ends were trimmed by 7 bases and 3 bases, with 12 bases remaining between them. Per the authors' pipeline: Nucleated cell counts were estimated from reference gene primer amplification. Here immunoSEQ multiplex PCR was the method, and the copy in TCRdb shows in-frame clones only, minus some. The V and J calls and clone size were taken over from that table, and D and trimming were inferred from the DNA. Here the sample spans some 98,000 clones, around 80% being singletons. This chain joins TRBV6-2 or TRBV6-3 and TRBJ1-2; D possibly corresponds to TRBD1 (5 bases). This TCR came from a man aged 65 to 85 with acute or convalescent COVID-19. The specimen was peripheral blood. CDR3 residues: CASTPTGDYGYTF. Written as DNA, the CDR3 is TGTGCCAGCACCCCCACGGGGGACTATGGCTACACCTTC.